This TCR beta chain was sequenced in a study of cytomegalovirus exposure and HLA in healthy donors. Of note for this clone: The antigen remains unidentified.

A multiplex PCR was run with 60 Vbeta primers and 13 Jbeta primers. Method: immunoSEQ multiplex PCR; TCRdb's copy keeps in-frame clones and lacks some. The sample table includes 30,000 to 45,000 clones. General study findings and limits: Later, an analysis showed that TCR beta chains associated with HLA were more clonally expanded than others that were equally common. Several of the most significant clusters were apparently associated with common viral pathogens in a later analysis. Three chains linked to CMV were shown in vitro to be specific for CMV antigens. Beyond CMV serostatus, there was no information to go on about immune exposure.

Sequencing was performed on PBMCs. This clonotype was obtained from a man in his forties in good health and CMV-seropositive.

Written as DNA, the CDR3 is TGTGCCAGCTCGATGGGGCCTAATGAAAAACTGTTTTTT. Its protein is CASSMGPNEKLFF. This chain connects TRBV18 to TRBJ1-4, with D perhaps TRBD1 (5 bases). Germline CDR1 KGHSH, CDR2 LQKENI. V was clipped by 6 bases and J by 3 bases, with 8 bases between them. The CDR3 sequence is 13 residues long.